This T cell receptor beta chain is drawn from a study of OX40 agonist ivuxolimab in advanced cancers. Some clones are missing from TCRdb's copy, which holds only in-frame ones; the method was immunoSEQ multiplex PCR. The sample yields about 110,000 clones, 85% to 95% seen once. The germline CDR1 and CDR2 sequences are MNHEY and SVGAGI. This CDR3 is 14 amino acids long. Trimming pared 6 bases from V and 4 bases from J, leaving 12 bases between. This receptor was identified in an adult with an advanced solid tumor such as melanoma, head and neck, liver or kidney cancer. The input for sequencing was CD4+ or CD8+ T cells sorted from blood, taken in a trial of the OX40 agonist ivuxolimab. The chain employs TRBV6-5 and TRBJ2-2; D possibly matches TRBD1 or TRBD2 (5 bases each). The CDR3, as DNA: TGTGCCAGCAGCCGAGCAGGGAGCACCGGGGAGCTGTTTTTT. Protein: CASSRAGSTGELFF.